The entry that follows covers one T cell receptor (beta chain) sequence. Its antigen is as yet unknown. The data belong to a study of a mutant IDH1 vaccine in newly diagnosed glioma. Turning to the study itself: Scheduled for weeks 1, 3, 5, 7, 11, 15, 19 and 23, eight vaccinations were given to patients. Vaccination followed radiotherapy alone by 4-6 weeks, or accompanied temozolomide cycles. Patients under treatment included roughly 60% males and approximately 40% females and had a mean age of approximately 44 years. Radiotherapy, temozolomide, or both had been given previously, and both were given to most.

Repertoires were generated with immunoSEQ multiplex PCR, while TCRdb's copy carries only in-frame clones and drops some. The sample has approximately 35,000 clones; roughly 90% are singletons. Indicated time point: week 23, last vaccination. Doses comprised 300 ug of mutant IDH1 20-mer peptide each, plus topical imiquimod. Sequencing was performed on PBMCs, taken from a glioma patient whose treatment included an IDH1 peptide vaccine. The receptor was isolated from a man between 35 and 55 years old with glioma.

The CDR3 reads CASSSSDRGGTEAFF. The CDR3 DNA follows: TGTGCCAGCAGTTCCAGCGACAGGGGGGGCACTGAAGCTTTCTTT. J is TRBJ1-1 and V is TRBV6-5; 9 bases are a match to TRBD1. This CDR3 has 15 residues. Per the germline V gene, CDR1 is MNHEY and CDR2 is SVGAGI. Trimming took 4 bases from V and 4 from J; bases not matched to a gene: 7.